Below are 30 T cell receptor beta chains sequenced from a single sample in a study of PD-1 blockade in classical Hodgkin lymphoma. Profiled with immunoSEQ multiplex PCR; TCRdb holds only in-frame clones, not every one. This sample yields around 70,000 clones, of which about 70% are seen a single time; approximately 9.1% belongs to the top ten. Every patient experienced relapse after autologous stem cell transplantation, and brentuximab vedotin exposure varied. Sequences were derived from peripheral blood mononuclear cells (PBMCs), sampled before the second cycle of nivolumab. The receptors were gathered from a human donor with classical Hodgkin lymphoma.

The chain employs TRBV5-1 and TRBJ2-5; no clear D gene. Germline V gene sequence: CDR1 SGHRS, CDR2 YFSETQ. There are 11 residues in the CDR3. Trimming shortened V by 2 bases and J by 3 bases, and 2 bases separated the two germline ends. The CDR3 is CASSLKETQYF. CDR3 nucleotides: TGCGCCAGCAGCTTAAAAGAGACCCAGTACTTC. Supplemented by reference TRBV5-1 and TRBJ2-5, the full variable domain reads KAGVTQTPRYLIKTRGQQVTLSCSPISGHRSVSWYQQTPGQGLQFLFEYFSETQRNKGNFPGRFSGRQFSNSRSEMNVSTLELGDSALYLCASSLKETQYFGPGTRLLVL.

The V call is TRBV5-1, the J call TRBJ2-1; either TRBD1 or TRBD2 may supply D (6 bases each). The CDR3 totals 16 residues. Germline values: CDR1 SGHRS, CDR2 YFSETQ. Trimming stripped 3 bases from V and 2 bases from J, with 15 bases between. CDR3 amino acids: CASSYSGAPAYNEQFF. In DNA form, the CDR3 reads TGCGCCAGCAGCTATTCGGGGGCGCCAGCCTACAATGAGCAGTTCTTC.

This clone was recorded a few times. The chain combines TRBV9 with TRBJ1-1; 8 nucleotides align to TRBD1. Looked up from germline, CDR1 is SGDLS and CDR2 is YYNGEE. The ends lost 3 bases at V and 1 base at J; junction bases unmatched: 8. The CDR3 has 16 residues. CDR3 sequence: CASSEWTGLGNTEAFF. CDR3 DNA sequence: TGTGCCAGCAGCGAATGGACAGGGCTGGGGAACACTGAAGCTTTCTTT.

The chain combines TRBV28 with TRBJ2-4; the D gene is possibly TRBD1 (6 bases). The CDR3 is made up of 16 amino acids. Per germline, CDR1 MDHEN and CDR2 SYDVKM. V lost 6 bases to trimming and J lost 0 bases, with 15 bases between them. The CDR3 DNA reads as TGTGCCAGCAGCACCCGGACAGACCTAGCCAAAAACATTCAGTACTTC. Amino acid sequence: CASSTRTDLAKNIQYF.

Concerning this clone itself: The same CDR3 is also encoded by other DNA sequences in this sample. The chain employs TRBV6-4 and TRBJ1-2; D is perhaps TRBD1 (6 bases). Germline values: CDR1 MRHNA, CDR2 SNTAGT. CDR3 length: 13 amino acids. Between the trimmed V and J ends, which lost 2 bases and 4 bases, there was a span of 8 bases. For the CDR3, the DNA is TGTGCCAGCAGTGACGGGGGCGCCTATGGCTACACCTTC. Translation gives CASSDGGAYGYTF.

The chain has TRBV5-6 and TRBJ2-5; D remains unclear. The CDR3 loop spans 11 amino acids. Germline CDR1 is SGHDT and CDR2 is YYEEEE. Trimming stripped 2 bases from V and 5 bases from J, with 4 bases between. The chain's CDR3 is CASSFLETQYF. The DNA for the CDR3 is TGTGCCAGCAGCTTTTTGGAGACCCAGTACTTC.

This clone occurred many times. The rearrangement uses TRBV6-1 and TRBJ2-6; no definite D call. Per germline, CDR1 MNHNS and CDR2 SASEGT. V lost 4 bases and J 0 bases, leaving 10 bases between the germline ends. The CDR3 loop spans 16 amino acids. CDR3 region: CASSGRTASGANVLTF. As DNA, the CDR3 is TGTGCCAGCAGTGGGCGGACCGCCTCTGGGGCCAACGTCCTGACTTTC.

CDR3 DNA: TGTGCCAGCAGCTTGCTTACCGGGGAGCTGTTTTTT. Its translation is CASSLLTGELFF. This chain links TRBV7-8 with TRBJ2-2; D is unclear. The V gene lost 3 bases and the J gene lost 5 bases, with 4 bases spanning the gap. Germline values: CDR1 SGHVS, CDR2 FQNEAQ. CDR3 length: 12 amino acids.

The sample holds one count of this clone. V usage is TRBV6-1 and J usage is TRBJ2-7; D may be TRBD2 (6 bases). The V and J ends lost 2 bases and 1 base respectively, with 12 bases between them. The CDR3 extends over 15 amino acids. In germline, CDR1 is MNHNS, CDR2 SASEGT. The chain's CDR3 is CASSEWGVGSYEQYF. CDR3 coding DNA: TGTGCCAGCAGTGAATGGGGGGTGGGGTCCTACGAGCAGTACTTC.

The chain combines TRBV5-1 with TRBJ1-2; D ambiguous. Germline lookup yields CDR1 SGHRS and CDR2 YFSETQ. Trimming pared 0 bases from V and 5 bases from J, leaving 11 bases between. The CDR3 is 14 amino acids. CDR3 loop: CASSLERAAYGYTF. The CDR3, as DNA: TGCGCCAGCAGCTTGGAGAGGGCGGCTTATGGCTACACCTTC.

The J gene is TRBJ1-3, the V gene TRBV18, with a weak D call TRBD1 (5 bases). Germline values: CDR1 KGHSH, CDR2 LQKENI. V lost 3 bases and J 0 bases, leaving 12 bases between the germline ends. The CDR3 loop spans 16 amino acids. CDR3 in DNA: TGTGCCAGCTCACCGTACAAGACAGACTCTGGAAACACCATATATTTT. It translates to CASSPYKTDSGNTIYF.

The CDR3 region has the DNA TGTGCCAGCCTCGGGACCCAGAATCTTCCTGTCGAGCAGTACTTC. Amino acid sequence: CASLGTQNLPVEQYF. The chain uses TRBV6-1 and TRBJ2-7; tentatively, D is TRBD1 or TRBD2 (5 bases each). Per the germline V gene, CDR1 is MNHNS and CDR2 is SASEGT. The CDR3 contains 15 residues. Between the trimmed V and J ends, which lost 8 bases and 6 bases, there was a span of 23 bases.

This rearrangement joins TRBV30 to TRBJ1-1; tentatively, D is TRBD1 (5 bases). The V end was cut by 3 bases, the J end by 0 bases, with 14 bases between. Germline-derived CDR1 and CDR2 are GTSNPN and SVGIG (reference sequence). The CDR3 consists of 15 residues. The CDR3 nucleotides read TGTGCCTGGAGCATAAAGACAGATATGAACACTGAAGCTTTCTTT. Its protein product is CAWSIKTDMNTEAFF.

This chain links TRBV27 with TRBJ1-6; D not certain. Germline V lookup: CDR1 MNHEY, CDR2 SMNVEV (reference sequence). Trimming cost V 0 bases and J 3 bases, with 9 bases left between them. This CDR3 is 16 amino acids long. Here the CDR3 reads CASSLSPGGYNSPLHF. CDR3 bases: TGTGCCAGCAGTTTATCTCCCGGAGGCTATAATTCACCCCTCCACTTT.

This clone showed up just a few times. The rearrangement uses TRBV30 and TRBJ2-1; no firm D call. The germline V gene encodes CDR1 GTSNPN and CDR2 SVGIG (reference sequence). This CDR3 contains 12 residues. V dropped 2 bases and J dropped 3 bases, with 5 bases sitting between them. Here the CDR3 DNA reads TGTGCCTGGAGTCCCGACTACAATGAGCAGTTCTTC. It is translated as CAWSPDYNEQFF.

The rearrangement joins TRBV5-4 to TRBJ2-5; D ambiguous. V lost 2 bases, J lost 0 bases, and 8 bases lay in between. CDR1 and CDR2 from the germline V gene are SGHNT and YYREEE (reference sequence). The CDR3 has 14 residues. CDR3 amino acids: CASSFSTYQETQYF. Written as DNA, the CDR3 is TGTGCCAGCAGCTTTAGCACGTACCAAGAGACCCAGTACTTC.

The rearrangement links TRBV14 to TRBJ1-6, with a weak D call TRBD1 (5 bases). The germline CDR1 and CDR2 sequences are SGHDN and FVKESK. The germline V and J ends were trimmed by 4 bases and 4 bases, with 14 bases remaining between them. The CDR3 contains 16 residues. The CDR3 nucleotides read TGTGCCAGCAGCCTGGGGAGGGGTCGTTATAATTCACCCCTCCACTTT. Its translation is CASSLGRGRYNSPLHF.

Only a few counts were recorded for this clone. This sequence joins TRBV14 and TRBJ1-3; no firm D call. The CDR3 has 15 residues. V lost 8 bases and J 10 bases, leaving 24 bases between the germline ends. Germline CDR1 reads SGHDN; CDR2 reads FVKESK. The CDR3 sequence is CASGPMGFTGKTIYF. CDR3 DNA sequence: TGTGCCAGCGGTCCTATGGGGTTCACGGGGAAAACCATATATTTT.

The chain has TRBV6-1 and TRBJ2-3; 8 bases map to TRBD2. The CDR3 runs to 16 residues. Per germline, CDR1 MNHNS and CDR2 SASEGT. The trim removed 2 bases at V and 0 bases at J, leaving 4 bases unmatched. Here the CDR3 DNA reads TGTGCCAGCAGTGAAAGAGCGGGGGCTAGCACAGATACGCAGTATTTT. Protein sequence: CASSERAGASTDTQYF.

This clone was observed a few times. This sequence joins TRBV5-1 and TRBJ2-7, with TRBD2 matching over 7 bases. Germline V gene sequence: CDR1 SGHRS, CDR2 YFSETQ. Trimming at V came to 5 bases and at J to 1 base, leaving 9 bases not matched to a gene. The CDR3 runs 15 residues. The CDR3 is CASSLRTGGSYEQYF. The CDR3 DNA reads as TGCGCCAGCAGTCTGAGGACGGGGGGTTCCTACGAGCAGTACTTC.

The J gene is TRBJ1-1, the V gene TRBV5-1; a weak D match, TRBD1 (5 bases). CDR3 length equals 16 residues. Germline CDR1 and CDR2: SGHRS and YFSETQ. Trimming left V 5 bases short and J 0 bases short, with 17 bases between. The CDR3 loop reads CASRFLGGDMNTEAFF. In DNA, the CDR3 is TGCGCCAGCAGATTCCTCGGAGGGGATATGAACACTGAAGCTTTCTTT.

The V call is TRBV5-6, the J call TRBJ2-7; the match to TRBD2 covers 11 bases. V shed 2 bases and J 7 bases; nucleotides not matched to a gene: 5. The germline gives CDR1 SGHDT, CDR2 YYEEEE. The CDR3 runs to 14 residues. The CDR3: CASSFLAGGGEQYF. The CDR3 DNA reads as TGTGCCAGCAGCTTCCTAGCGGGAGGAGGGGAGCAGTACTTC. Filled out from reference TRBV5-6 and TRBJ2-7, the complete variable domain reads DAGVTQSPTHLIKTRGQQVTLRCSPKSGHDTVSWYQQALGQGPQFIFQYYEEEERQRGNFPDRFSGHQFPNYSSELNVNALLLGDSALYLCASSFLAGGGEQYFGPGTRLTVT.

CDR3 coding DNA: TGTGCCAGCAGTGAGAGGGCACCCAGCACAGATACGCAGTATTTT. This encodes CASSERAPSTDTQYF. The chain recombines TRBV2 with TRBJ2-3, with D possibly being TRBD2 (5 bases). V was pared by 3 bases and J by 0 bases, with 10 bases between. CDR1 and CDR2 from the germline V gene are SNHLY and FYNNEI. The CDR3 totals 15 residues.

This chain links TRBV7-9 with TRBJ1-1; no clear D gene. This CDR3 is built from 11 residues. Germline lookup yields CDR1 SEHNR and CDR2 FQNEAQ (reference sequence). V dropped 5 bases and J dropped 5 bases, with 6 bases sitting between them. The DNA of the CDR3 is TGTGCCAGCAGCACCGAGACTGAAGCTTTCTTT. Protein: CASSTETEAFF. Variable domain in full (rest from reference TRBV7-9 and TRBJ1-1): DTGVSQNPRHKITKRGQNVTFRCDPISEHNRLYWYRQTLGQGPEFLTYFQNEAQLEKSRLLSDRFSAERPKGSFSTLEIQRTEQGDSAMYLCASSTETEAFFGQGTRLTVV.

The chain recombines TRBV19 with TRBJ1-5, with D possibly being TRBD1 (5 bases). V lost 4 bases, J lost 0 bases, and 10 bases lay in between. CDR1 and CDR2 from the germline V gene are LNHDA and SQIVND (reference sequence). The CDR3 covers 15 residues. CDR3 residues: CASSRTSLSNQPQHF. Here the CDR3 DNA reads TGTGCCAGTAGTAGGACAAGCCTTAGCAATCAGCCCCAGCATTTT.

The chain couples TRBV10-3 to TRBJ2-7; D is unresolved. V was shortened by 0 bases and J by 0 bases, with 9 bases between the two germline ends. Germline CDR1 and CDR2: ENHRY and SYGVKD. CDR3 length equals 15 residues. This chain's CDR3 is CAISESRLDSYEQYF. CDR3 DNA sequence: TGTGCCATCAGTGAGTCCCGACTCGACTCCTACGAGCAGTACTTC.

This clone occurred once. The CDR3 nucleotides read TGTGCCAGCAGCTTAGTGGGGCATGGCGGGGGTTCACCCCTCCACTTT. Protein sequence: CASSLVGHGGGSPLHF. The V call is TRBV11-1, the J call TRBJ1-6; D may be TRBD1 (5 bases). CDR1 is SGHAT, CDR2 FQDESV, per germline (reference sequence). This CDR3 spans 16 amino acids. V dropped 1 base and J dropped 9 bases, with 16 bases sitting between them.

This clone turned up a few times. CDR3 protein: CATSREETDAEKLFF. The CDR3 region has the DNA TGTGCCACCAGCAGAGAGGAAACCGATGCTGAAAAACTGTTTTTT. This chain uses TRBV15 with TRBJ1-4; D call uncertain. The CDR3 covers 15 residues. Deletions cut 0 bases from V and 7 bases from J, with 12 bases between. Germline V gene lookup returns CDR1 LNHNV and CDR2 YYDKDF (reference sequence).

CDR3 amino acids: CASSVDDEQFF. The CDR3, as DNA: TGTGCCAGCAGCGTAGATGATGAGCAGTTCTTC. The V and J genes are TRBV9 and TRBJ2-1; D unclear. Germline V gene sequence: CDR1 SGDLS, CDR2 YYNGEE. The CDR3 has 11 amino acids. Trimming removed 0 bases at V and 8 bases at J, with 3 bases between.

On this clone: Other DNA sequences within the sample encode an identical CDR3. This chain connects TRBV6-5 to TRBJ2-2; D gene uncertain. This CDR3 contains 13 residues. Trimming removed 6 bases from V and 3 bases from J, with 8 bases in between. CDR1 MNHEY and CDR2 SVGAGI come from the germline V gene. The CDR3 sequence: CASRPPYTGELFF. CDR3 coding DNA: TGTGCCAGCAGGCCCCCTTACACCGGGGAGCTGTTTTTT.